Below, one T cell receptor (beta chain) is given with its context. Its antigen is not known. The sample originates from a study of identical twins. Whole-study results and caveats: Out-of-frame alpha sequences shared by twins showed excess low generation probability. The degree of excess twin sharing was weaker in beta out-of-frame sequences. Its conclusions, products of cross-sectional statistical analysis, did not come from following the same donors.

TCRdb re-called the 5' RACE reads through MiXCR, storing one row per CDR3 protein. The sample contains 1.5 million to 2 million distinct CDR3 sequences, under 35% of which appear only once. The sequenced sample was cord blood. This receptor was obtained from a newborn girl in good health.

CDR3 DNA: TGTGCCAGCAGTTTAGCGTGGGGGGGCGGAAGCTCCTACGAGCAGTACTTC. It specifies CASSLAWGGGSSYEQYF. The chain has TRBV12-3 or TRBV12-4 and TRBJ2-7, with D possibly matching TRBD2 (7 bases). Trimming pared 0 bases from V and 0 bases from J, leaving 15 bases between. The CDR3 runs to 17 residues.